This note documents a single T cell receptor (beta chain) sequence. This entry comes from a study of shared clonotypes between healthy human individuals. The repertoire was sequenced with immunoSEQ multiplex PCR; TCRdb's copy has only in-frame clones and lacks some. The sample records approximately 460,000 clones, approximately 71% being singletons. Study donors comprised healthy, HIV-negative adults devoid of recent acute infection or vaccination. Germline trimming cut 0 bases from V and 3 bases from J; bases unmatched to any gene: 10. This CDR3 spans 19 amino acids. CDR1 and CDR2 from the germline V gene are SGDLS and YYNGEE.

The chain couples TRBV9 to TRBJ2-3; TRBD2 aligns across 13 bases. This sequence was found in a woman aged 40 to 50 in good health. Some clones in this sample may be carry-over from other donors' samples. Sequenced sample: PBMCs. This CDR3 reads CASSVVPRLAGGRTDTQYF. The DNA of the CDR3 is TGTGCCAGCAGCGTAGTTCCGAGACTAGCGGGGGGTAGAACAGATACGCAGTATTTT.